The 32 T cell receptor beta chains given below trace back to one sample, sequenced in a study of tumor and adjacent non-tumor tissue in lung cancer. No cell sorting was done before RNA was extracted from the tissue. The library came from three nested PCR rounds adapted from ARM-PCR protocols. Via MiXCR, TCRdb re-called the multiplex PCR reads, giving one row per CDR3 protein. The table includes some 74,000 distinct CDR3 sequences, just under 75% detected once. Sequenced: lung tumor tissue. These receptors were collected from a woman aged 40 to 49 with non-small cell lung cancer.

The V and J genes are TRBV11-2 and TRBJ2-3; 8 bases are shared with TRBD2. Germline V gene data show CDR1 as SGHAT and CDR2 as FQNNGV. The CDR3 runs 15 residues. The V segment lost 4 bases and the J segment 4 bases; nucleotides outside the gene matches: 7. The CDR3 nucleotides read TGTGCCAGCAGCTCCGGGGGGGGCCAGGCAGATACGCAGTATTTT. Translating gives CASSSGGGQADTQYF. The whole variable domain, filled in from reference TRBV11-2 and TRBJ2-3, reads EAGVAQSPRYKIIEKRQSVAFWCNPISGHATLYWYQQILGQGPKLLIQFQNNGVVDDSQLPKDRFSAERLKGVDSTLKIQPAKLEDSAVYLCASSSGGGQADTQYFGPGTRLTVL.

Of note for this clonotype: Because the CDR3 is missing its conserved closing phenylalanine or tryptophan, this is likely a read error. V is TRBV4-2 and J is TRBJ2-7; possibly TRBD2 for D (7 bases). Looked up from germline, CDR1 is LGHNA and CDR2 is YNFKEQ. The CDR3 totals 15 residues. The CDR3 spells CASSREREGGYEQYL. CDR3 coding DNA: TGTGCCAGTAGCCGGGAGAGGGAGGGGGGCTACGAGCAGTACCTC.

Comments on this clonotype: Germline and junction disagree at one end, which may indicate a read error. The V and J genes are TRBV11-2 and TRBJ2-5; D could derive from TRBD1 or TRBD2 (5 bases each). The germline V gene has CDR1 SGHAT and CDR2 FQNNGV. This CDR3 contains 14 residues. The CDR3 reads CVSSPARGAGTEYF. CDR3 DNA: TGTGTCAGCAGCCCCGCCCGGGGAGCTGGGACCGAGTACTTC.

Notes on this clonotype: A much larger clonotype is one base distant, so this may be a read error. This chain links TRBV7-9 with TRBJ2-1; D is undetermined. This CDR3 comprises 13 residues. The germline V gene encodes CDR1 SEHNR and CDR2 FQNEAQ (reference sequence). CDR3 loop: CTSSYPPTGEQFF. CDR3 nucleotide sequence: TGTACCAGCAGCTACCCCCCCACTGGTGAGCAGTTCTTC. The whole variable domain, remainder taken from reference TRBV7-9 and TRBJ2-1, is DTGVSQNPRHKITKRGQNVTFRCDPISEHNRLYWYRQTLGQGPEFLTYFQNEAQLEKSRLLSDRFSAERPKGSFSTLEIQRTEQGDSAMYLCTSSYPPTGEQFFGPGTRLTVL.

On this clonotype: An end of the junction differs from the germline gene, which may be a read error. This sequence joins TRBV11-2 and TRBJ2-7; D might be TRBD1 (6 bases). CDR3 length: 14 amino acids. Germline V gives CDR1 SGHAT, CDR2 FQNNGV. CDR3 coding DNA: TGTGCCAGCAGCCCGGGACAATGGGCCTACAAGCAGTACTTC. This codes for CASSPGQWAYKQYF.

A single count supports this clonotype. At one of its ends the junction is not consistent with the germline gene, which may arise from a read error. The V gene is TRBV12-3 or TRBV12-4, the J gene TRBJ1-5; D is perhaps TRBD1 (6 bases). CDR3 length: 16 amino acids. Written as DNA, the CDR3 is TGTGCCAGCAGTACAAACAGGGAAGCGAGCAATCGGCCCCAGCATTTT. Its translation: CASSTNREASNRPQHF.

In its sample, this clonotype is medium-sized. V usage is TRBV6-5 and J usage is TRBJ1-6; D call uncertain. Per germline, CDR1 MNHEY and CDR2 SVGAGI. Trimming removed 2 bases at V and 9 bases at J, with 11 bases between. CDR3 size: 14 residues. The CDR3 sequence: CASSYEGVGSPLHF. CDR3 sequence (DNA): TGTGCCAGCAGTTACGAGGGTGTAGGTTCACCCCTCCACTTT.

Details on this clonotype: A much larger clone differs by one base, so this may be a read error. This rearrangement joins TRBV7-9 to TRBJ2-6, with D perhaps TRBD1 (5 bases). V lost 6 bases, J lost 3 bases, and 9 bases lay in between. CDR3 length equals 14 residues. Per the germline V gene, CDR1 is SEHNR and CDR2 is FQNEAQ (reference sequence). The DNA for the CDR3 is TGTGCCAGCAGGGAAGGGGATGGGGCCAACGTCCTGACTTTC. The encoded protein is CASREGDGANVLTF.

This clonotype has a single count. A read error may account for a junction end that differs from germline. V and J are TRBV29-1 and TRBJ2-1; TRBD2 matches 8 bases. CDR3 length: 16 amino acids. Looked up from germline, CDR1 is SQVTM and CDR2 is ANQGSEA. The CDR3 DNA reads TGCAGCGTTGAAACAATGACTAGCGTGAGGGGGGGTGAGCAATCCTTC. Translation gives CSVETMTSVRGGEQSF.

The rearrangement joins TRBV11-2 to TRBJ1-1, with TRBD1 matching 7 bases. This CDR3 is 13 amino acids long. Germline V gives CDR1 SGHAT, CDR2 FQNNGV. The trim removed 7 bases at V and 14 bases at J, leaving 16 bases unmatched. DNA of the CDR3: TGTGCCAGCAACTTTCGTGAGGGGGCGGGGGCGTTCTTT. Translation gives CASNFREGAGAFF. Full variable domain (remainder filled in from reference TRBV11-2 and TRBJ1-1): EAGVAQSPRYKIIEKRQSVAFWCNPISGHATLYWYQQILGQGPKLLIQFQNNGVVDDSQLPKDRFSAERLKGVDSTLKIQPAKLEDSAVYLCASNFREGAGAFFGQGTRLTVV.

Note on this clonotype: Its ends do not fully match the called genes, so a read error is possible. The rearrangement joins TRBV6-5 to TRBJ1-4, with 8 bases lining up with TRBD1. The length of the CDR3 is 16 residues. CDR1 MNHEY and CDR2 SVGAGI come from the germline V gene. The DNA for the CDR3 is TGTGCCAGTAGCCCAACAGGGGGTTCAACTAATGCAAAACTGTTTTTT. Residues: CASSPTGGSTNAKLFF.

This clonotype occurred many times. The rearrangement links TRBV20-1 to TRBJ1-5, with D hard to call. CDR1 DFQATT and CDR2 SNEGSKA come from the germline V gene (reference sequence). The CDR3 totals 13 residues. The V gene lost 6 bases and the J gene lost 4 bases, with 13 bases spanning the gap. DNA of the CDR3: TGCAGTGCCCCCTTGGAGGGAAATCAGCCCCAGCATTTT. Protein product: CSAPLEGNQPQHF.

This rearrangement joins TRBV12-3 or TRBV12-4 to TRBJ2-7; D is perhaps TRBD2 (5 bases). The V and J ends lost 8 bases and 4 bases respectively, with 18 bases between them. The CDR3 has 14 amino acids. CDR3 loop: CASGSPSRRYEQYF. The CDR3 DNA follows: TGTGCCAGCGGTTCCCCTAGCCGGCGTTACGAGCAGTACTTC.

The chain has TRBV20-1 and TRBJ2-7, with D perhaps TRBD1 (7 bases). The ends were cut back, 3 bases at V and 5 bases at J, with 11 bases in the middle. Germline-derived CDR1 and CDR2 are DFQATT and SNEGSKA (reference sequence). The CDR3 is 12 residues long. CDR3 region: CSASQGGHEQYF. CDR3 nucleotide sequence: TGCAGTGCTAGTCAGGGGGGCCACGAGCAGTACTTC.

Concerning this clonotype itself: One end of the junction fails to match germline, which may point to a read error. The CDR3 sequence is CANSLNADIQYF. In nucleotides, the CDR3 is TGTGCCAACAGCTTGAATGCAGATATACAGTATTTT. V is TRBV11-2 and J is TRBJ2-3; D not certain. The CDR3 has 12 amino acids. Germline V gives CDR1 SGHAT, CDR2 FQNNGV.

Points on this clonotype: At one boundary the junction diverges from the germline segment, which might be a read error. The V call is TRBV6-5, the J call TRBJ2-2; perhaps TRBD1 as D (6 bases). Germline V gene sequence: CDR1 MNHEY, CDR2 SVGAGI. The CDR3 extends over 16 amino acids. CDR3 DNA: TGTGGCAGCAGCCGCAGTCGGACAGCGAACACCGGGGAACTGTTTTTT. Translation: CGSSRSRTANTGELFF.

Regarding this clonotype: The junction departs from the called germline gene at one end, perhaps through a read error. The CDR3 nucleotides are TGTGCCAACAGCATGGGACAGGGGCGATCTTCACCCCAGCATTTT. Its protein product is CANSMGQGRSSPQHF. V gene TRBV7-9 combines with J gene TRBJ1-5; 10 bases agree with TRBD1. Germline V gene data show CDR1 as SEHNR and CDR2 as FQNEAQ (reference sequence). CDR3 length: 15 amino acids.

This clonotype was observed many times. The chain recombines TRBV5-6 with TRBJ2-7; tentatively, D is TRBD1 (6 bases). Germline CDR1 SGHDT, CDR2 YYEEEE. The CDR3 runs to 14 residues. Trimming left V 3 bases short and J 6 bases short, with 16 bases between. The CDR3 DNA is TGTGCCAGCAGCTCGTTGGACAGTTTAGGCGAGCAGTACTTC. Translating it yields CASSSLDSLGEQYF.

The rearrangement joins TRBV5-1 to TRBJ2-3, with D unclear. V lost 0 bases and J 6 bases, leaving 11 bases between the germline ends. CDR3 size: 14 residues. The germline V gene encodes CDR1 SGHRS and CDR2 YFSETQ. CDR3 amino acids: CASSLALGSDTQYF. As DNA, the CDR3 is TGCGCCAGCAGCTTGGCCTTAGGGTCCGATACGCAGTATTTT.

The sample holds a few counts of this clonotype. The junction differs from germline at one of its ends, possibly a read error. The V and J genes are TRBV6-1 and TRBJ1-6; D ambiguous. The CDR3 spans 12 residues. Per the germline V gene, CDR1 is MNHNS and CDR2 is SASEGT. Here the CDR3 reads CANRYSASRLHF. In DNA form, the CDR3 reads TGTGCCAACCGGTATAGCGCTTCACGCCTCCACTTT.

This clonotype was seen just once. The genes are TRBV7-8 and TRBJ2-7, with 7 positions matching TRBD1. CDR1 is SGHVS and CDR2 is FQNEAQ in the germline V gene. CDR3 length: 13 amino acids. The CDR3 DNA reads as TGTGCTATCAGCATGGACAGGCAATCCGAGCAGTACTTC. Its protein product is CAISMDRQSEQYF. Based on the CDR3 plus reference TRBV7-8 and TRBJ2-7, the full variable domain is GAGVSQSPRYKVAKRGQDVALRCDPISGHVSLFWYQQALGQGPEFLTYFQNEAQLDKSGLPSDRFFAERPEGSVSTLKIQRTQQEDSAVYLCAISMDRQSEQYFGPGTRLTVT.

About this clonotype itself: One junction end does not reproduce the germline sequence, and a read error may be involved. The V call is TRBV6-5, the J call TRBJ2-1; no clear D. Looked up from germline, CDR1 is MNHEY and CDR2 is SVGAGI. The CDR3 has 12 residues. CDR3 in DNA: TGTGCCAGCGGTACCGCGTACAATGAGAAGTTCTTC. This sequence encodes CASGTAYNEKFF.

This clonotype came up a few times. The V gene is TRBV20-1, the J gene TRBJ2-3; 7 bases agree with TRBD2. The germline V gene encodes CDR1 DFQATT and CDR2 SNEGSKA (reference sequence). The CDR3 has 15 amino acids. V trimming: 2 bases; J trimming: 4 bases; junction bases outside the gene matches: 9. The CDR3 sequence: CSARNQGGKADTQYF. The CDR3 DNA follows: TGCAGTGCTAGAAATCAGGGAGGGAAGGCAGATACGCAGTATTTT.

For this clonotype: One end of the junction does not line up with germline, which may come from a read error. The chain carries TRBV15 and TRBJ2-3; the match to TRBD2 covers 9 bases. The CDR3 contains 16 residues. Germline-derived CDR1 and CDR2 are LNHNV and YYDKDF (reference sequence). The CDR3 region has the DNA TGTGCCACCAGCAGAGTCATAGCGGGGGTCACAAATACGCAGTATTTT. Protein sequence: CATSRVIAGVTNTQYF.

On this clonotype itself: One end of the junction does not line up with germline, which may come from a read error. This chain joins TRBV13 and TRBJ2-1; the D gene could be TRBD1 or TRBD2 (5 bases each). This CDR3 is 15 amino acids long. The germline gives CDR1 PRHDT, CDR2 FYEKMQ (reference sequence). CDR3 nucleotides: TGTACCAGCAGCTTTAGCGTAGTTACGGACAATGGGCAGTTCTTC. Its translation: CTSSFSVVTDNGQFF.

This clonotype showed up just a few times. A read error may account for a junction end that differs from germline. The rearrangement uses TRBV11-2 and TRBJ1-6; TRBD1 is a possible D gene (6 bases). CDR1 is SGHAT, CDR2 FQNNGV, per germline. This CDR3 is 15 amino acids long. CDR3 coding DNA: TGTGCTAGCAGCTCGGACGGACAGCTGAATTCACCCCTCCGCTTT. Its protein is CASSSDGQLNSPLRF.

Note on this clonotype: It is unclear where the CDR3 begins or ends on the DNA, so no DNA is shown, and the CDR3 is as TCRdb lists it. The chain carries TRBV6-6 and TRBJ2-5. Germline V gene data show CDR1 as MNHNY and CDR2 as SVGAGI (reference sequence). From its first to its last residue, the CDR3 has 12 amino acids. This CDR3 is CASTDILEIQHF.

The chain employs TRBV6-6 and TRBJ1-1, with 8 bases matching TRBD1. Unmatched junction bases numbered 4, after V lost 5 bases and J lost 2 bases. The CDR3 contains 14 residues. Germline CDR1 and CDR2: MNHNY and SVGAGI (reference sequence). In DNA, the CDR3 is TGTGCCAGCAGTCTCGACAGGGGAAACACTGAAGCTTTCTTT. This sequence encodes CASSLDRGNTEAFF.

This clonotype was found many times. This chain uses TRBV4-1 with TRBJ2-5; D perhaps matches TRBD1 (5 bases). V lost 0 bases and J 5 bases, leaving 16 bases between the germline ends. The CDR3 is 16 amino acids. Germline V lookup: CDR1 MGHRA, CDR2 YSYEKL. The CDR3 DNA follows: TGCGCCAGCAGCCAAGATGGAAGGGGCAGGTGGGAGACCCAGTACTTC. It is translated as CASSQDGRGRWETQYF.

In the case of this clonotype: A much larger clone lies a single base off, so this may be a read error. The DNA of the CDR3 is TGTGCCAGCAACCTACACCAGGGTGGCGAGCAGTACTTC. Protein: CASNLHQGGEQYF. The genes are TRBV5-6 and TRBJ2-7; D might be TRBD1 (5 bases). Trimming shortened V by 6 bases and J by 6 bases, and 16 bases separated the two germline ends. The CDR3 consists of 13 residues. The germline gives CDR1 SGHDT, CDR2 YYEEEE.

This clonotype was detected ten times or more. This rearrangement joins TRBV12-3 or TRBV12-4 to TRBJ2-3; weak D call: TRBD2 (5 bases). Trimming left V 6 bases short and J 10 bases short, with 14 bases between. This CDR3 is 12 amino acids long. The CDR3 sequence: CASRRDIGPQYF. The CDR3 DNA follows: TGTGCCAGCAGACGGGATATCGGGCCGCAGTATTTT.

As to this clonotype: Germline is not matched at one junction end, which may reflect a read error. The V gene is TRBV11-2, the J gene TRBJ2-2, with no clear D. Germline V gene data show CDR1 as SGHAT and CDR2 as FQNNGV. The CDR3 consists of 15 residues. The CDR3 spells CANSFLGVGTGELFF. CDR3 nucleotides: TGTGCCAACAGCTTTCTCGGTGTCGGTACGGGGGAGCTGTTTTTT.